This TCR beta chain stems from a study of blood T cell repertoires in COVID-19. Germline lookup yields CDR1 SEHNR and CDR2 FQNEAQ (reference sequence). This CDR3 comprises 12 residues. The V and J ends lost 5 bases and 4 bases respectively, with 8 bases between them. Some clones are missing from TCRdb's copy, which holds only in-frame ones; the method was immunoSEQ multiplex PCR. The sample has around 200,000 clones, 86% seen once; the top ten hold approximately 2.8%. V gene TRBV7-9 combines with J gene TRBJ1-1; D remains unclear. This TCR came from a woman aged 45-65 years in a cohort exposed to, infected with or recovered from COVID-19 (not recorded which). The material sequenced was PBMCs or T cells enriched from blood (not recorded which). This chain's CDR3 is CASSLRSTEAFF. Here the CDR3 DNA reads TGTGCCAGCAGCCTAAGAAGCACTGAAGCTTTCTTT.